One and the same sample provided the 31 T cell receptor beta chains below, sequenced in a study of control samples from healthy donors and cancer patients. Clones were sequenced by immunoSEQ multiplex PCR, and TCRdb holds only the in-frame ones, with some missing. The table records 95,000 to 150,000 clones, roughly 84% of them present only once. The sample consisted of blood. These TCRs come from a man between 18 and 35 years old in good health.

CDR3 in amino acids: CASSQVTTDPYEQYF. The DNA for the CDR3 is TGCGCCAGCAGCCAGGTGACGACTGACCCCTACGAGCAGTACTTC. The chain employs TRBV4-3 and TRBJ2-7; D gene ambiguous. The germline gives CDR1 LGHNA, CDR2 YSLEER. Trimming took 3 bases from V and 2 from J, leaving 14 bases between them. There are 15 residues in the CDR3.

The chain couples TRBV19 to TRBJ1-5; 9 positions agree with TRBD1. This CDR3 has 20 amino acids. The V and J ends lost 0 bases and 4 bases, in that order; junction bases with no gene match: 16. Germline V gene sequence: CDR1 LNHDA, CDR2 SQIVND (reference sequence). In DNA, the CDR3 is TGTGCCAGTAGTATAGATCTAGGGGTCGGGTCGGGACAGGGAAATCAGCCCCAGCATTTT. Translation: CASSIDLGVGSGQGNQPQHF.

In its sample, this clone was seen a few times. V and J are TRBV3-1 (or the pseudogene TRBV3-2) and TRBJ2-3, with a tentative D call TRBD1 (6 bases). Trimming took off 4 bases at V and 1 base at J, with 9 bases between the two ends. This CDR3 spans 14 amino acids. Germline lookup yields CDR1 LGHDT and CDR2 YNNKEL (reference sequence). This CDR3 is CASSPNRGTDTQYF. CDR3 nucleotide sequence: TGTGCCAGCAGCCCCAACAGGGGCACAGATACGCAGTATTTT.

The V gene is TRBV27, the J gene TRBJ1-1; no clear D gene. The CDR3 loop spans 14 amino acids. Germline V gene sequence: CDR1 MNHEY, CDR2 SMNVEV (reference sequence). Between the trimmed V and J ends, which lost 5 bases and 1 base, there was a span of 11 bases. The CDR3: CASSTGWTNTEAFF. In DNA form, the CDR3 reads TGTGCCAGCAGTACCGGGTGGACGAACACTGAAGCTTTCTTT.

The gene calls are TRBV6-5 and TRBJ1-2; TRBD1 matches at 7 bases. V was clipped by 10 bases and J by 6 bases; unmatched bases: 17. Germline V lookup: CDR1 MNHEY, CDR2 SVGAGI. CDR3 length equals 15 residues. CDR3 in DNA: TGTGCCACAACAACAATCCGACAGGGAGTCCATGGCTACACCTTC. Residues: CATTTIRQGVHGYTF.

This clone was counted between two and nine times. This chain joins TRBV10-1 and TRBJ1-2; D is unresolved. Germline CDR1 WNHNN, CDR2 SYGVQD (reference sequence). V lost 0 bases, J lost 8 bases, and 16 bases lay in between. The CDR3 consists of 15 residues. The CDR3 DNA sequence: TGCGCCAGCAGTGAGTCGTCCTACAAGGAATCAGGCTACACCTTC. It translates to CASSESSYKESGYTF.

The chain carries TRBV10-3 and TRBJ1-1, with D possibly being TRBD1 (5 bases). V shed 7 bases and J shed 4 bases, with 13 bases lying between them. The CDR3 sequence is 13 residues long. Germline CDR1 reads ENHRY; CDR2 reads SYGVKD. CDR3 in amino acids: CAINRDSSTEAFF. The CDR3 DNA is TGTGCCATCAATCGGGACTCCAGCACTGAAGCTTTCTTT.

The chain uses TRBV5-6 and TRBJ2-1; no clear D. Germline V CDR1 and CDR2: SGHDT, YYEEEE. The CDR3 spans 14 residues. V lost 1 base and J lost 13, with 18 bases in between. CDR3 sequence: CASSLRDHFGLQFF. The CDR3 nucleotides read TGTGCCAGCAGCTTGCGAGATCATTTTGGATTACAGTTCTTC.

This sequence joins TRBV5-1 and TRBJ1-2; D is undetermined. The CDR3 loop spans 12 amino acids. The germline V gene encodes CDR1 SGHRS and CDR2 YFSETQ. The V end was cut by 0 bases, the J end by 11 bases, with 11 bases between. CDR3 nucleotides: TGCGCCAGCAGCTTGGATATGGCGGTGTACACCTTC. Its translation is CASSLDMAVYTF.

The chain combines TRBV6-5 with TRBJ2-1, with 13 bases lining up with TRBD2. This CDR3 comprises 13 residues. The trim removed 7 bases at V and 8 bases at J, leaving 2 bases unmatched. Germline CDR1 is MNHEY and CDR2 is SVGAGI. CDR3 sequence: CASTGLAGDEQFF. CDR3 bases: TGTGCCAGCACCGGACTAGCGGGGGATGAGCAGTTCTTC.

For the CDR3, the DNA is TGCGCCAGCTCGGAACTTGGGCCGGTTATTGTCATGGTCCAGCATTTT. Protein: CASSELGPVIVMVQHF. The V and J genes are TRBV10-1 and TRBJ1-5; D not certain. The germline V gene encodes CDR1 WNHNN and CDR2 SYGVQD (reference sequence). This CDR3 region has 16 residues. Trimming removed 8 bases from V and 12 bases from J, with 29 bases in between.

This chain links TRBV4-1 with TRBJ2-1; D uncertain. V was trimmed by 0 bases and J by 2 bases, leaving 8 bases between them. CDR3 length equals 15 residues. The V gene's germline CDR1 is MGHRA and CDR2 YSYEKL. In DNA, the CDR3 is TGCGCCAGCAGCCAAGATAGGGAACCCTACAATGAGCAGTTCTTC. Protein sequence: CASSQDREPYNEQFF.

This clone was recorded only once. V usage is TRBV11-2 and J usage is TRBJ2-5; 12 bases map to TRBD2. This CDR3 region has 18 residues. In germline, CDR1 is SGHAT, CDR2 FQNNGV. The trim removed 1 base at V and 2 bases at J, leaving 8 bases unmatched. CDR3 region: CASSLGLSGLAGQETQYF. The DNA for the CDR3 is TGTGCCAGCAGCTTAGGATTGTCGGGACTAGCGGGTCAAGAGACCCAGTACTTC.

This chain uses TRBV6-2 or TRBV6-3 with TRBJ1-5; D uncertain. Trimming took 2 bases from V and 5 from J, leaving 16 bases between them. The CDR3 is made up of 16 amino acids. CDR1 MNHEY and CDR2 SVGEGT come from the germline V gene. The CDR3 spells CASSYLADLSHQPQHF. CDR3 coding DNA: TGTGCCAGCAGTTACCTGGCAGATCTCTCCCATCAGCCCCAGCATTTT.

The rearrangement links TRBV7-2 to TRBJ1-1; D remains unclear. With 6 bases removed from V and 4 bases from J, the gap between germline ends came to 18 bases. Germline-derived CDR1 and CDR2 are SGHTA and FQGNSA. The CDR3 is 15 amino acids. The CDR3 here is CASRITAGLGTEAFF. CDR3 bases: TGTGCCAGCAGGATTACAGCGGGGTTGGGCACTGAAGCTTTCTTT.

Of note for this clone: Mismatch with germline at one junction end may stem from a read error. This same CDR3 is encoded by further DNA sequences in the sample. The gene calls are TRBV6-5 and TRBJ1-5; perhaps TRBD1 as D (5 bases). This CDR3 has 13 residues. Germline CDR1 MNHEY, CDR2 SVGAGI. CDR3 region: CASGVAGKQPQHF. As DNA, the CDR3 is TGTGCCAGCGGCGTGGCAGGGAAACAGCCCCAACATTTT.

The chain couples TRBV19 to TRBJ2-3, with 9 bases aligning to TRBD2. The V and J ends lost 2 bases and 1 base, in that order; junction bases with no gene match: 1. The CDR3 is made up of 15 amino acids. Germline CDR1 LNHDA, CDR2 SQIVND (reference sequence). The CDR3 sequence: CASSIRTSGTDTQYF. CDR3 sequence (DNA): TGTGCCAGTAGTATAAGGACTAGCGGCACAGATACGCAGTATTTT.

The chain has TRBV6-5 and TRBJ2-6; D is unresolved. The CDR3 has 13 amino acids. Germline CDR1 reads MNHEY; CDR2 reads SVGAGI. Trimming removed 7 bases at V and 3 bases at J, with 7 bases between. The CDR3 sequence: CASKNGGANVLTF. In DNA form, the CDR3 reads TGTGCCAGCAAAAATGGTGGGGCCAACGTCCTGACTTTC.

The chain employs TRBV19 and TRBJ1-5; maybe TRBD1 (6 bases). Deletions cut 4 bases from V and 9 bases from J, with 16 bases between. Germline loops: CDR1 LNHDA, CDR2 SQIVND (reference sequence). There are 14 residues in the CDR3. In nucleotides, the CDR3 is TGTGCCAGTAGTACCCCAGGGGTAAGTCGGCCCCAGCATTTT. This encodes CASSTPGVSRPQHF.

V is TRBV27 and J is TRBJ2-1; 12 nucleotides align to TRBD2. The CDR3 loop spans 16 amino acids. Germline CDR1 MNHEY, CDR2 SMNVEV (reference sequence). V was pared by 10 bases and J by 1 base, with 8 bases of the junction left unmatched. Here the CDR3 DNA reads TGTGCCACCGGACTAGCGGGACGGGGTTCCTACAATGAGCAGTTCTTC. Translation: CATGLAGRGSYNEQFF.

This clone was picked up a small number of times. As DNA, the CDR3 is TGTGCCAGCAGCTTACATATGAACACTGAAGCTTTCTTT. Residues: CASSLHMNTEAFF. The J gene is TRBJ1-1, the V gene TRBV7-3; no reliable D call. This CDR3 is built from 13 residues. Germline CDR1 is SGHTA and CDR2 is FQGTGA. The V and J ends lost 2 bases and 0 bases respectively, with 4 bases between them.

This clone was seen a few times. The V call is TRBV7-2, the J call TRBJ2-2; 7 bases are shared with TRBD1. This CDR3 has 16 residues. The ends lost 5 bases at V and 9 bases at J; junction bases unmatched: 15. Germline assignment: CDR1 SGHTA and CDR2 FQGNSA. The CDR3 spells CASSTNLGTVRRELFF. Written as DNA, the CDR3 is TGTGCCAGCAGCACCAACCTGGGGACAGTTCGGAGGGAGCTGTTTTTT.

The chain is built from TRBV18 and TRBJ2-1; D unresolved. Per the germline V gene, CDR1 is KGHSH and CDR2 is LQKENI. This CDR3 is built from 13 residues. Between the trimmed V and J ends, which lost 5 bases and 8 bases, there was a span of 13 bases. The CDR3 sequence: CASSISRPDEQFF. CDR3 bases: TGTGCCAGCTCAATTAGCCGGCCGGATGAGCAGTTCTTC.

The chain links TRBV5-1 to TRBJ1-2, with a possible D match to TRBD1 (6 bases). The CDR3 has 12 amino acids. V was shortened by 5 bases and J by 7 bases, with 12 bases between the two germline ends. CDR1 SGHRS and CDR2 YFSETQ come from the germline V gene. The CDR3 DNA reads TGCGCCAGCAGTTTAGACAGGTCTGGCTACACCTTC. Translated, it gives CASSLDRSGYTF.

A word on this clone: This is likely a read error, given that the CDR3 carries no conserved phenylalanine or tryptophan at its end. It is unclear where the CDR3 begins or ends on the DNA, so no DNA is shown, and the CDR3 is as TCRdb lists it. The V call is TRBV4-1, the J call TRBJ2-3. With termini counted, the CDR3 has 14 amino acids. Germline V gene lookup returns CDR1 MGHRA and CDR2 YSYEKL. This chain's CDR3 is CASSQDRVQSSLYL.

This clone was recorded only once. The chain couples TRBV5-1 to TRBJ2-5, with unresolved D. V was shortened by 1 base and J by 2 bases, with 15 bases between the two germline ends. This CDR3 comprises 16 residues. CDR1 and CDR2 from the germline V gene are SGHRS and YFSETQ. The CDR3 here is CASSLLRPSQQETQYF. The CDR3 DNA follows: TGCGCCAGCAGCTTGCTGAGACCAAGCCAACAAGAGACCCAGTACTTC.

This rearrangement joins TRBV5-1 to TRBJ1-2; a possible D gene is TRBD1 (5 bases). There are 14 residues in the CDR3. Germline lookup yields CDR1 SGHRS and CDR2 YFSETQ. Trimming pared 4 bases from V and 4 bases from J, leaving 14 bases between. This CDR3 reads CASSLTPGTYGYTF. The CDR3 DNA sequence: TGCGCCAGCAGCCTGACTCCAGGGACCTATGGCTACACCTTC. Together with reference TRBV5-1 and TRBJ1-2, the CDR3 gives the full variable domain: KAGVTQTPRYLIKTRGQQVTLSCSPISGHRSVSWYQQTPGQGLQFLFEYFSETQRNKGNFPGRFSGRQFSNSRSEMNVSTLELGDSALYLCASSLTPGTYGYTFGSGTRLTVV.

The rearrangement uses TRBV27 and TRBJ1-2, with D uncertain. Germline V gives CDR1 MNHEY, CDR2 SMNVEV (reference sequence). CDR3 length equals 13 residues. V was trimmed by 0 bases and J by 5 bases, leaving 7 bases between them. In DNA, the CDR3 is TGTGCCAGCAGTTTATCAGGGTTTTATGGCTACACCTTC. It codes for CASSLSGFYGYTF.

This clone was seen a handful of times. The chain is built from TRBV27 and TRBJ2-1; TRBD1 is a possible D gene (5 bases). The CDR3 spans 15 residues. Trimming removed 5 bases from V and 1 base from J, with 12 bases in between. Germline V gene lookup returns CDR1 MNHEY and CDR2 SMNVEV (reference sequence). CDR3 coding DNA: TGTGCCAGCAGTCGGACATTAGTATCCTACAATGAGCAGTTCTTC. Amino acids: CASSRTLVSYNEQFF.

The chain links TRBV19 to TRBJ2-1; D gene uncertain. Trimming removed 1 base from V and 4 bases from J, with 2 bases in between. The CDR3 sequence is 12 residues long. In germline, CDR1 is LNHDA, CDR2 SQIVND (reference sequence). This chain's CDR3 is CASSIVYNEQFF. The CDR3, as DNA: TGTGCCAGTAGTATAGTGTACAATGAGCAGTTCTTC.

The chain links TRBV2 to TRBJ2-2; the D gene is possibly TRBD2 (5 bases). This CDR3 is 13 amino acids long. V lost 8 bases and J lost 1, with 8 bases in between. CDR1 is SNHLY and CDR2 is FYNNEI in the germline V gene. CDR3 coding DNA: TGTGCCAGCCTGGGGAGGAACACCGGGGAGCTGTTTTTT. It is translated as CASLGRNTGELFF.